Shown below are 13 T cell receptor beta chains from a single sample sequenced in a study of T cell repertoires in cytomegalovirus infection. TCRdb re-called the reads through MiXCR, storing one row per CDR3 protein. Of over 200,000 distinct CDR3 sequences in the sample, roughly 15% are singletons; the top ten hold around 8.1%. Sequencing was carried out using PBMCs. These receptors originate from a human donor in good health (CMV status not recorded). Some clones in this sample may be carry-over from other donors' samples.

This chain connects TRBV4-2 to TRBJ1-5; the D is unclear. This CDR3 comprises 13 residues. V was trimmed by 1 base and J by 7 bases, leaving 8 bases between them. CDR1 LGHNA and CDR2 YNFKEQ come from the germline V gene. CDR3: CASSQVVLQPQHF. DNA of the CDR3: TGTGCCAGCAGCCAAGTGGTGTTGCAGCCCCAGCATTTT.

This clonotype was seen at least ten times. J is TRBJ2-1 and V is TRBV11-1, with TRBD1 identical over 8 bases. With V trimmed by 4 bases and J by 8 bases, 13 bases remained unmatched. Germline V gene lookup returns CDR1 SGHAT and CDR2 FQDESV (reference sequence). The CDR3 spans 16 residues. The CDR3 is CASSSRSRQGPYEQFF. In DNA form, the CDR3 reads TGTGCCAGCAGCTCCCGATCTCGACAGGGGCCGTATGAGCAGTTCTTC.

This clonotype was seen many times. The chain recombines TRBV12-3 or TRBV12-4 with TRBJ2-6; no firm D call. The CDR3 loop spans 14 amino acids. V lost 6 bases and J lost 3, with 9 bases in between. The CDR3 DNA reads as TGTGCCAGCAGAGTGGCCTTTGGGGCCAACGTCCTGACTTTC. It encodes CASRVAFGANVLTF.

This chain connects TRBV5-1 to TRBJ2-5; 8 positions agree with TRBD1. This CDR3 has 17 residues. From germline, CDR1 is SGHRS and CDR2 YFSETQ. V lost 2 bases, J lost 1 base, and 10 bases stayed unmatched. CDR3 sequence: CASSLTRTGRSQETQYF. The CDR3 DNA reads TGCGCCAGCAGCTTAACGCGGACAGGGAGGTCCCAAGAGACCCAGTACTTC.

This clonotype was found a few times. V usage is TRBV6-2 or TRBV6-3 and J usage is TRBJ2-7, with 7 bases fitting TRBD1. The CDR3 covers 15 residues. The V gene end was trimmed by 3 bases and the J gene end by 5 bases; junction bases not matched to a gene: 10. Germline V CDR1 and CDR2: MNHEY, SVGEGT. This CDR3 reads CASSYRDSFRDEQYF. The CDR3 DNA is TGTGCCAGCAGTTATCGGGACAGCTTTCGGGACGAGCAGTACTTC.

CDR3 residues: CASSHRTGKNTGELFF. The CDR3 DNA reads TGTGCCAGCAGCCATCGGACAGGGAAAAACACCGGGGAGCTGTTTTTT. The rearrangement links TRBV11-3 to TRBJ2-2, with TRBD1 matching 8 bases. V dropped 5 bases and J dropped 2; count of bases not matched to a gene: 7. CDR1 is SGHNT, CDR2 YENEEA, per germline. The CDR3 is made up of 16 amino acids.

This clonotype was observed many times. The chain links TRBV7-2 to TRBJ1-1; D gene ambiguous. The V and J ends lost 2 bases and 4 bases respectively, with 20 bases between them. Looked up from germline, CDR1 is SGHTA and CDR2 is FQGNSA. CDR3 length: 17 residues. CDR3 loop: CASSLFPSTGSFTEAFF. The CDR3 region has the DNA TGTGCCAGCAGCTTATTTCCCTCGACGGGGTCGTTCACTGAAGCTTTCTTT.

There are many counts of this clonotype. This CDR3 is CASGDGQLAGETQYF. In DNA form, the CDR3 reads TGTGCCAGCGGGGATGGACAGCTCGCGGGTGAGACCCAGTACTTC. J is TRBJ2-5 and V is TRBV25-1; weak D call: TRBD1 (6 bases). Germline V gives CDR1 MGHDK, CDR2 SYGVNS. The CDR3 sequence is 15 residues long. V gave up 8 bases and J gave up 5 bases, with 21 bases separating them.

This clonotype appeared many times. The chain recombines TRBV12-3 or TRBV12-4 with TRBJ1-2; D unresolved. V lost 2 bases and J 0 bases, leaving 4 bases between the germline ends. The CDR3 is made up of 13 amino acids. The CDR3 coding sequence is TGTGCCAGCAGTTTACGCACTAACTATGGCTACACCTTC. Its translation: CASSLRTNYGYTF.

This clonotype was seen only a few times. The V gene is TRBV28, the J gene TRBJ2-3, with TRBD2 matching 13 bases. The CDR3 is 17 amino acids. After removal of 5 bases from V and 5 bases from J, the junction contained 10 bases not matched to a gene. The germline V gene has CDR1 MDHEN and CDR2 SYDVKM. CDR3: CASSPGLAGSVVDTQYF. The CDR3 DNA is TGTGCCAGCAGTCCGGGACTAGCGGGATCGGTTGTAGATACGCAGTATTTT.

This clonotype has ten or more counts. The chain is built from TRBV11-3 and TRBJ2-7; D remains unclear. Germline-derived CDR1 and CDR2 are SGHNT and YENEEA. Trimming left V 5 bases short and J 0 bases short, with 11 bases between. This CDR3 is built from 14 residues. CDR3 nucleotides: TGTGCCAGCAGCCCCGTCTCGAGCTCCTACGAGCAGTACTTC. This codes for CASSPVSSSYEQYF.

This clonotype was counted at least ten times. The rearrangement links TRBV28 to TRBJ2-7, with 8 bases fitting TRBD1. The germline gives CDR1 MDHEN, CDR2 SYDVKM. The V and J ends lost 2 bases and 4 bases, in that order; junction bases with no gene match: 4. CDR3 size: 14 residues. The CDR3 bases are TGTGCCAGCAGTTTAAGCGGACAGGGTTACGAGCAGTACTTC. This gives the protein CASSLSGQGYEQYF. Based on the CDR3 plus reference TRBV28 and TRBJ2-7, the full variable domain is DVKVTQSSRYLVKRTGEKVFLECVQDMDHENMFWYRQDPGLGLRLIYFSYDVKMKEKGDIPEGYSVSREKKERFSLILESASTNQTSMYLCASSLSGQGYEQYFGPGTRLTVT.

The chain has TRBV6-2 or TRBV6-3 and TRBJ1-5; possibly TRBD1 for D (5 bases). CDR3 length: 14 amino acids. The V and J ends lost 7 bases and 0 bases respectively, with 10 bases between them. CDR1 and CDR2 from the germline V gene are MNHEY and SVGEGT. The DNA for the CDR3 is TGTGCCAGCAATGGGGCGCTTAGCAATCAGCCCCAGCATTTT. Protein sequence: CASNGALSNQPQHF.